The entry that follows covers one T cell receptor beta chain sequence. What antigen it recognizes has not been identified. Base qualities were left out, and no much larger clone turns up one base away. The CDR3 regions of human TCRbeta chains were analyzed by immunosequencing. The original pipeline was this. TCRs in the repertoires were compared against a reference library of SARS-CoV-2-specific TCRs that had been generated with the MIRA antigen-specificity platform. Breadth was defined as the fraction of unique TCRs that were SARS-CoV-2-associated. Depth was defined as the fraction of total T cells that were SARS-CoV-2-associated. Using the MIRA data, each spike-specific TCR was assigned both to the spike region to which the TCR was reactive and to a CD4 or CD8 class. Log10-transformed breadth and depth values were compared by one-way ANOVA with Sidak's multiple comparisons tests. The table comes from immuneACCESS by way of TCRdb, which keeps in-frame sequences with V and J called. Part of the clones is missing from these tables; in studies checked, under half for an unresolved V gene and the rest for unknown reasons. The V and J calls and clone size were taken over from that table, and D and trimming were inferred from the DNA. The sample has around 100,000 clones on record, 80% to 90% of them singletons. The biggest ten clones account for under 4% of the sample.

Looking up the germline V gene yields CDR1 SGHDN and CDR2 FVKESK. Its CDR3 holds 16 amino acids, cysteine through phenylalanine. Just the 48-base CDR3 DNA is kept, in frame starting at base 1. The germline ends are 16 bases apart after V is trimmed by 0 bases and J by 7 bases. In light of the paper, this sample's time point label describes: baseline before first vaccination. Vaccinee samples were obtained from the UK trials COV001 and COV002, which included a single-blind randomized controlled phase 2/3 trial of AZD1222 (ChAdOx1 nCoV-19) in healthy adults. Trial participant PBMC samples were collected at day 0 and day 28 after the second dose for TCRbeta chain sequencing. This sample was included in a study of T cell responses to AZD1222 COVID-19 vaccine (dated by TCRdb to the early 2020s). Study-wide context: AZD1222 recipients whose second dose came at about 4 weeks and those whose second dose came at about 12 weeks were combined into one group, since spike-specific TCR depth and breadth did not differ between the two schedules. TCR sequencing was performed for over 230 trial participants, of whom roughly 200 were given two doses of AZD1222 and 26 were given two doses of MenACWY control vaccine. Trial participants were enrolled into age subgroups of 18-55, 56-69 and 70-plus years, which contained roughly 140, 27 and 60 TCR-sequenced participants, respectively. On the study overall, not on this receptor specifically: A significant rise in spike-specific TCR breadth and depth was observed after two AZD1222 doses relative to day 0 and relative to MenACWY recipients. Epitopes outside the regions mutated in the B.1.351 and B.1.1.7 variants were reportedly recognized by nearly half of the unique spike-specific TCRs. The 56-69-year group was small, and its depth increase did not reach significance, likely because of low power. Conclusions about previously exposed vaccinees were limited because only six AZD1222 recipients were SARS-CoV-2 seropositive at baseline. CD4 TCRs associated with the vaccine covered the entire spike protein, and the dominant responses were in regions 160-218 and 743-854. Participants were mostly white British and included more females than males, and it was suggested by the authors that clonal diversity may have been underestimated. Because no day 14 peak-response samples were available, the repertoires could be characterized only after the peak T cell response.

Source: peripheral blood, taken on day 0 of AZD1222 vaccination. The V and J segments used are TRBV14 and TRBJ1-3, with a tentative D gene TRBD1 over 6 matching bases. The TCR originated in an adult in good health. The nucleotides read TGTGCCAGCAGCCAAGATCTGGGGAACGACAGGAACACCATATATTTT. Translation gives CASSQDLGNDRNTIYF.